There are a few counts of the clone carrying this T cell receptor beta chain. Its antigen is not known. Reverse transcribing all isolated RNA meant expressed TCRB transcripts were sequenced. Clones were read by immunoSEQ multiplex PCR, and TCRdb kept only the in-frame ones, dropping some. This sample has roughly 330,000 clones, with around an eighth found just once. This specimen comes from a study of beta chain features in type 1 diabetes. Study results and caveats: TCRB CDR3 length was moderately but significantly reduced in all four CD4+ subsets of Type 1 diabetes patients.

The CDR3 totals 14 residues. Germline V gene data show CDR1 as LNHDA and CDR2 as SQIVND (reference sequence). J gave up 6 bases and V 5 bases, and 8 bases lay outside the gene matches. The specimen was naive CD4+ T cells from blood. The TCR comes from a woman aged 18-29 years with type 1 diabetes. The rearrangement links TRBV19 to TRBJ2-7; 9 positions match TRBD1. CDR3 sequence (DNA): TGTGCCAGTAGTGGCCGGGACAGGGAACGCGAGCAGTACTTC. Protein product: CASSGRDREREQYF.